Below are 14 T cell receptor beta chains sequenced from a single sample in a study of blood T cell repertoires in COVID-19. This table comes from immunoSEQ multiplex PCR, and its TCRdb copy is limited to in-frame clones, with some not included. The sample has fewer than 110,000 clones; roughly 90% are singletons. The sample consisted of peripheral blood. The receptors shown here come from a man aged 35 to 55 with active or convalescent COVID-19.

CDR3 coding DNA: TGTGCCAGCTCACCGGACAGGGATATGAACACTGAAGCTTTCTTT. As protein: CASSPDRDMNTEAFF. J is TRBJ1-1 and V is TRBV18; 8 bases fit TRBD1. V shed 3 bases, J shed 0 bases, and the junction held 3 bases outside the gene matches. CDR1 is KGHSH, CDR2 LQKENI, per germline. The CDR3 loop spans 15 amino acids.

The chain uses TRBV10-3 and TRBJ1-5, with a tentative D call TRBD1 (5 bases). The CDR3 runs to 12 residues. With 6 bases removed from V and 5 bases from J, the gap between germline ends came to 8 bases. The germline gives CDR1 ENHRY, CDR2 SYGVKD. This CDR3 is CAIRGGDQPQHF. CDR3 nucleotide sequence: TGTGCCATCAGAGGAGGGGATCAGCCCCAGCATTTT.

The genes are TRBV28 and TRBJ1-4, with 7 bases identical to TRBD1. Germline V gene data show CDR1 as MDHEN and CDR2 as SYDVKM. The V gene end was trimmed by 6 bases and the J gene end by 8 bases; junction bases not matched to a gene: 12. The length of the CDR3 is 15 residues. The CDR3 bases are TGTGCCAGCAGCCTCGACAGGGCATCGGGAGAAAAACTGTTTTTT. As protein: CASSLDRASGEKLFF.

The V call is TRBV6-2 or TRBV6-3, the J call TRBJ2-7; 7 positions agree with TRBD2. J was trimmed by 0 bases and V by 4 bases; bases with no gene match: 6. This CDR3 has 15 amino acids. CDR1 and CDR2 (germline): MNHEY, SVGEGT. CDR3: CASSSYLAASYEQYF. As DNA, the CDR3 is TGTGCCAGCAGTTCGTATCTAGCGGCCTCCTACGAGCAGTACTTC.

This clone showed up just once. The rearrangement joins TRBV4-3 to TRBJ1-6; TRBD1 matches at 7 bases. Per germline, CDR1 LGHNA and CDR2 YSLEER. V gave up 3 bases and J gave up 7 bases; unmatched junction bases: 3. The CDR3 consists of 14 residues. DNA for the CDR3: TGCGCCAGCAGCCAGGGACAGTTAAATTCACCCCTCCACTTT. Its protein is CASSQGQLNSPLHF.

In the case of this clone: One end of the junction fails to match germline, which may point to a read error. CDR3 sequence: CASSLGRRSNDYHF. CDR3 coding DNA: TGTGCCAGCAGCTTAGGGAGACGCTCAAATGACTACCACTTC. The chain links TRBV7-2 to TRBJ2-7; D is perhaps TRBD2 (5 bases). The CDR3 consists of 14 residues. The germline V gene encodes CDR1 SGHTA and CDR2 FQGNSA.

The chain carries TRBV4-3 and TRBJ2-4, with TRBD2 matching over 9 bases. The CDR3 has 18 residues. Germline assignment: CDR1 LGHNA and CDR2 YSLEER. After removal of 0 bases from V and 10 bases from J, the junction contained 16 bases not matched to a gene. CDR3 in DNA: TGCGCCAGCAGCCAAGATCGGGTTGCGGGAGGGCCGGGTTTGATTCAGTACTTC. Translated, it gives CASSQDRVAGGPGLIQYF.

The CDR3 region is CASSFSGPPVYEQYF. The CDR3 region has the DNA TGTGCCAGCTCATTTTCGGGTCCCCCTGTTTACGAGCAGTACTTC. The V gene is TRBV18, the J gene TRBJ2-7, with D uncertain. The CDR3 length is 15 residues. CDR1 is KGHSH, CDR2 LQKENI, per germline. Trimming cost V 5 bases and J 4 bases, with 18 bases left between them. The full variable domain, its missing parts supplied by reference TRBV18 and TRBJ2-7, is NAGVMQNPRHLVRRRGQEARLRCSPMKGHSHVYWYRQLPEEGLKFMVYLQKENIIDESGMPKERFSAEFPKEGPSILRIQQVVRGDSAAYFCASSFSGPPVYEQYFGPGTRLTVT.

The chain has TRBV10-3 and TRBJ2-1; 7 nucleotides line up with TRBD2. Trimming took 6 bases from V and 6 from J; bases not matched to a gene: 11. CDR1 and CDR2 (germline): ENHRY, SYGVKD. The CDR3 runs 15 residues. The CDR3 reads CAIRNLADGANEQFF. CDR3 DNA: TGTGCCATCAGAAACCTAGCGGACGGCGCCAATGAGCAGTTCTTC.

V is TRBV7-2 and J is TRBJ1-5, with a tentative D call TRBD1 (5 bases). Trimming stripped 1 base from V and 7 bases from J, with 17 bases between. CDR1 and CDR2 (germline): SGHTA, FQGNSA. This CDR3 comprises 16 residues. The CDR3 nucleotides are TGTGCCAGCAGCTTAGAACAAGGCGGGGGGAGGCAGCCCCAGCATTTT. Translated: CASSLEQGGGRQPQHF.

J is TRBJ2-5 and V is TRBV9; D is undetermined. V dropped 0 bases and J dropped 4 bases, with 13 bases sitting between them. CDR3 length: 15 amino acids. Germline V lookup: CDR1 SGDLS, CDR2 YYNGEE. CDR3 residues: CASSVVDSPAETQYF. As DNA, the CDR3 is TGTGCCAGCAGCGTAGTCGACTCACCGGCAGAGACCCAGTACTTC.

The chain is built from TRBV19 and TRBJ1-1; weak D call: TRBD1 (6 bases). CDR1 and CDR2 (germline): LNHDA, SQIVND (reference sequence). The CDR3 runs to 15 residues. The ends were cut back, 6 bases at V and 7 bases at J, with 21 bases in the middle. This CDR3 is CASSPGGLYKIEAFF. CDR3 bases: TGTGCCAGTAGCCCCGGGGGGCTTTATAAGATTGAAGCTTTCTTT. The full variable domain, its missing parts supplied by reference TRBV19 and TRBJ1-1, is DGGITQSPKYLFRKEGQNVTLSCEQNLNHDAMYWYRQDPGQGLRLIYYSQIVNDFQKGDIAEGYSVSREKKESFPLTVTSAQKNPTAFYLCASSPGGLYKIEAFFGQGTRLTVV.

The chain links TRBV6-2 or TRBV6-3 to TRBJ2-7, with TRBD1 as a possible D gene (5 bases). The V end was cut by 6 bases, the J end by 0 bases, with 18 bases between. This CDR3 has 16 residues. Germline V gene data show CDR1 as MNHEY and CDR2 as SVGEGT. CDR3 sequence reads: CASSPWTFSSSYEQYF. The CDR3 DNA follows: TGTGCCAGCAGCCCTTGGACATTCTCAAGCTCCTACGAGCAGTACTTC.

This clone has only one observation. This chain connects TRBV5-4 to TRBJ2-1; TRBD2 matches 9 bases. CDR1 and CDR2 (germline): SGHNT, YYREEE (reference sequence). The CDR3 runs 17 residues. J lost 1 base, V lost 0 bases, and 5 bases had no gene match. The CDR3 loop reads CASSLAAGGDSYNEQFF. In DNA, the CDR3 is TGTGCCAGCAGCTTGGCTGCGGGAGGGGATTCCTACAATGAGCAGTTCTTC.